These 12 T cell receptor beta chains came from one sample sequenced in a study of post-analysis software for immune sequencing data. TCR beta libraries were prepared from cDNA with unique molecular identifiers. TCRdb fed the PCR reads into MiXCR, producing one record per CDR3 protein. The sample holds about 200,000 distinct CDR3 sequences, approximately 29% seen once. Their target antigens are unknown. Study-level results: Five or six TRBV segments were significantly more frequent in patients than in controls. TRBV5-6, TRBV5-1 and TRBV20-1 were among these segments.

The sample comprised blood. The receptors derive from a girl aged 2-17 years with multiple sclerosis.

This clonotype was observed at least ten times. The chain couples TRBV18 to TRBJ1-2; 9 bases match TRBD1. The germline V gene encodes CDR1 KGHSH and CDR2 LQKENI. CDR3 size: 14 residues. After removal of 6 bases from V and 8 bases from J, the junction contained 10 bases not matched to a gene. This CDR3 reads CASSGQGTGWGYTF. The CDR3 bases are TGTGCCAGCTCCGGACAGGGGACGGGATGGGGCTACACCTTC.

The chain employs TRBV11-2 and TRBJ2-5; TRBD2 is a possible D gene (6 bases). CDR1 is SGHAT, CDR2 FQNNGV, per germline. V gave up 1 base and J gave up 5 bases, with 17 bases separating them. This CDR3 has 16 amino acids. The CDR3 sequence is CASSLVDHPGRETQYF. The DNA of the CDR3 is TGTGCCAGCAGCTTAGTGGACCACCCTGGGAGGGAGACCCAGTACTTC.

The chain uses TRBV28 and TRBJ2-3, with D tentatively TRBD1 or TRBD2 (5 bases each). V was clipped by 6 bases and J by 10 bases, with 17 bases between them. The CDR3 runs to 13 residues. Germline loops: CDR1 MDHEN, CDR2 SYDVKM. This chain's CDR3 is CASRARGTDPQYF. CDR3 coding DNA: TGTGCCAGCAGGGCCCGGGGCACCGATCCGCAGTATTTT.

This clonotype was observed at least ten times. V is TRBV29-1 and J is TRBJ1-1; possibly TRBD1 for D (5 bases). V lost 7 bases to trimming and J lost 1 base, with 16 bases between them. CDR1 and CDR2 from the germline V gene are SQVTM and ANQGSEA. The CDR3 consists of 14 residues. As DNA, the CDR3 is TGCAGCGGGGGGTGGGGGGAGCCGAACACTGAAGCTTTCTTT. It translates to CSGGWGEPNTEAFF.

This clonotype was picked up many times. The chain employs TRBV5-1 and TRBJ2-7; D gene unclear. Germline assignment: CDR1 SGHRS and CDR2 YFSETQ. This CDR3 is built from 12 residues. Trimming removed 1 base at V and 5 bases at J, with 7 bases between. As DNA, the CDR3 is TGCGCCAGCAGCTTGCCAGAAGACGAGCAGTACTTC. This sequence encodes CASSLPEDEQYF. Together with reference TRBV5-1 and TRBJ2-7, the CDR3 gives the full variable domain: KAGVTQTPRYLIKTRGQQVTLSCSPISGHRSVSWYQQTPGQGLQFLFEYFSETQRNKGNFPGRFSGRQFSNSRSEMNVSTLELGDSALYLCASSLPEDEQYFGPGTRLTVT.

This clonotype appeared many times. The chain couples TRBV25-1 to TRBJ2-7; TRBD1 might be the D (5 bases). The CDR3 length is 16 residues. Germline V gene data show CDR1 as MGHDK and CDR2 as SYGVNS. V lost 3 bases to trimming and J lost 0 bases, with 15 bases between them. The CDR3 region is CASSDLTASHSYEQYF. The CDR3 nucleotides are TGTGCCAGCAGTGACTTGACAGCCTCGCACTCCTACGAGCAGTACTTC.

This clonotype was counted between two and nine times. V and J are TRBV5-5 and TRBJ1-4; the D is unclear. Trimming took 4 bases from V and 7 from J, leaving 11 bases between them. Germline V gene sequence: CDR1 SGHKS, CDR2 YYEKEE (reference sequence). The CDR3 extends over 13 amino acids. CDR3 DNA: TGTGCCAGCAGCCTCGCCTTTAGTGAAAAACTGTTTTTT. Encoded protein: CASSLAFSEKLFF.

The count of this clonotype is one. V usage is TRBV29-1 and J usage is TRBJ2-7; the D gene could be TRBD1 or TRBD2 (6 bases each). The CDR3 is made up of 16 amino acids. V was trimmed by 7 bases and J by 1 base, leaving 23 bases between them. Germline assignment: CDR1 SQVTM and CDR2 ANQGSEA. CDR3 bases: TGCAGCGCAAGGGGGAGAAGTGGGAGGCGGTCCTACGAGCAGTACTTC. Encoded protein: CSARGRSGRRSYEQYF.

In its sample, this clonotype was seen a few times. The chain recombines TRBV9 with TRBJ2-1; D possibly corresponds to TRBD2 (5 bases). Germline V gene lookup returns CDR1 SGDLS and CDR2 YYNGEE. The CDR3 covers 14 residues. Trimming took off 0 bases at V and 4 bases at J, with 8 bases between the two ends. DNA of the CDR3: TGTGCCAGCAGCGTAGATCCGGGGTACAATGAGCAGTTCTTC. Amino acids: CASSVDPGYNEQFF.

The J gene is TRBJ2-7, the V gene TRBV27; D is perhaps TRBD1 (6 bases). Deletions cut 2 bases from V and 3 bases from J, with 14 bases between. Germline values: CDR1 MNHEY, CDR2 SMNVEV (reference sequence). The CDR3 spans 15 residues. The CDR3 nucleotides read TGTGCCAGCAGTTTAGACAGGCTAACTCTCTACGAGCAGTACTTC. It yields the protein CASSLDRLTLYEQYF.

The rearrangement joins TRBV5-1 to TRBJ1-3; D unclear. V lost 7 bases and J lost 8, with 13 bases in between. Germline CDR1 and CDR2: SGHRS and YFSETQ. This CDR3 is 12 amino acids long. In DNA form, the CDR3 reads TGCGCCAGCCGATCCGAGGGCGACACCATATATTTT. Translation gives CASRSEGDTIYF.

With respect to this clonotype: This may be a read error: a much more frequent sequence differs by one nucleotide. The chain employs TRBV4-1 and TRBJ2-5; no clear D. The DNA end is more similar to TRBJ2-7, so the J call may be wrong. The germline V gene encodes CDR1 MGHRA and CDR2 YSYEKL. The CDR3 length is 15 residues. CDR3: CASSQESPVPYEQYF. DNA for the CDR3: TGCGCCAGCAGCCAAGAATCGCCAGTACCCTACGAGCAGTACTTC.